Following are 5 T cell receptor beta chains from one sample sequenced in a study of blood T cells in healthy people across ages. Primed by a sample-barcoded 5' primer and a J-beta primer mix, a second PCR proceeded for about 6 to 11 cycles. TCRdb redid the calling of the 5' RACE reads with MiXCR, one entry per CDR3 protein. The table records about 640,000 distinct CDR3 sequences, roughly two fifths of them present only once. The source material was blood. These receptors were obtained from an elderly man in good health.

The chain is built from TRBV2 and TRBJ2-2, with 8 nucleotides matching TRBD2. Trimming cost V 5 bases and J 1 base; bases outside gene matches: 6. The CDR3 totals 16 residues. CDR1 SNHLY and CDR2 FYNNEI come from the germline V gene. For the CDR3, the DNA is TGTGCCAGCAGTCAACGACTAGCGCTGAACACCGGGGAGCTGTTTTTT. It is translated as CASSQRLALNTGELFF. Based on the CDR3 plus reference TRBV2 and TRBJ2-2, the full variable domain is EPEVTQTPSHQVTQMGQEVILRCVPISNHLYFYWYRQILGQKVEFLVSFYNNEISEKSEIFDDQFSVERPDGSNFTLKIRSTKLEDSAMYFCASSQRLALNTGELFFGEGSRLTVL.

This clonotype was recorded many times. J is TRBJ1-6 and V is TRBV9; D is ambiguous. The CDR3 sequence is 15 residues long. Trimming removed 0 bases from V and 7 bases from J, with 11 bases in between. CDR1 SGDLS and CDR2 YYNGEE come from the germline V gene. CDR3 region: CASSVELVGNSPLHF. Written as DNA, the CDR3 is TGTGCCAGCAGCGTAGAGTTGGTCGGGAATTCACCCCTCCACTTT.

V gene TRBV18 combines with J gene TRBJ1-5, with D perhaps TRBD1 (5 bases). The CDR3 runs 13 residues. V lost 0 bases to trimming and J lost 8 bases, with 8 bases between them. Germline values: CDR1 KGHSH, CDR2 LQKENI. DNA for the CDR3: TGTGCCAGCTCACCACCCAGGGCCGAGCCCCAGCATTTT. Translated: CASSPPRAEPQHF.

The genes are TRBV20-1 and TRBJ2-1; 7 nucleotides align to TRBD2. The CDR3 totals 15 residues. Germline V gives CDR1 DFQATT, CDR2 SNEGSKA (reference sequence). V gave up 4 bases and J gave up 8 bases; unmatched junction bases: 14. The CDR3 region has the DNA TGCAGTGCTAAGCATCCTAGCGGTACCCTCCATGAGCAGTTCTTC. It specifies CSAKHPSGTLHEQFF.

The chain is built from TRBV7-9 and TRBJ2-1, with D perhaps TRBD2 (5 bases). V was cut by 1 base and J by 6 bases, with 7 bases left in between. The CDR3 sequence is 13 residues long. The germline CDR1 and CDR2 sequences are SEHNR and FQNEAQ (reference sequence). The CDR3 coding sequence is TGTGCCAGCAGCTTAGAACTAGGCAATGAGCAGTTCTTC. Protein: CASSLELGNEQFF.